These T cell receptor beta chains were read from a single sample in a study of blood T cell repertoires in COVID-19. This table comes from immunoSEQ multiplex PCR, and its TCRdb copy is limited to in-frame clones, with some not included. The sample lists 100,000 or so clones, about nine tenths occurring once. The sequencing sample was made of peripheral blood. Receptors were obtained from a woman between 50 and 59 years old with COVID-19, enrolled during active disease. The CDR3 runs from the conserved cysteine through the conserved F or W. Fields, in order: D gene, CDR3 length, V gene, clone size, J gene, CDR3 DNA, CDR3 protein. The D gene is left open where the match is weak. Clone size is not always given. Where it is, it says once, few, many or a class for expanded clones.

>-|16|TRBV3-1/TRBV3-2|once|TRBJ2-2
TGTGCCAGCAGCCAAGATCTTACAGTTTATCCCGGGGAGCTGTTTTTT
CASSQDLTVYPGELFF
>-|13|TRBV6-2/TRBV6-3|-|TRBJ2-3
TGTGCCAGCAGTCCCGCAGGCACAGATACGCAGTATTTT
CASSPAGTDTQYF
>-|15|TRBV2|once|TRBJ2-2
TGTGCCAGCAGTGAAGCGCTTCTATCCCCCGGGGAGCTGTTTTTT
CASSEALLSPGELFF
>-|14|TRBV4-3|-|TRBJ2-1
TGCGCCAGCAGCCCCCCCGGGGGAGGCAATGAGCAGTTCTTC
CASSPPGGGNEQFF
>-|13|TRBV6-6|-|TRBJ1-2
TGTGCCAGCAGTTACTCCAGGGTTGAAGGCTACACCTTC
CASSYSRVEGYTF
>-|13|TRBV19|once|TRBJ2-7
TGTGCCAGTAGTACGCAGGTCTCCTACGAGCAGTACTTC
CASSTQVSYEQYF
>-|15|TRBV12-5|-|TRBJ2-5
TGTGCTAGTGGTTTAGGACAGAACCTCCAAGAGACCCAGTACTTC
CASGLGQNLQETQYF
>-|13|TRBV6-2/TRBV6-3|once|TRBJ2-1
TGTGCCAGCAGCCCTGGGACTGCCAATGAGCAGTTCTTC
CASSPGTANEQFF
>TRBD2|13|TRBV7-9|-|TRBJ2-3
TGTGCCAGCAGCTTGGACCGAGCGGGGGGTAGGTCATTT
CASSLDRAGGRSF
>-|14|TRBV2|-|TRBJ1-6
TGTGCCAGCAGTGACGGGTTGGATGGTTCACCCCTCCACTTT
CASSDGLDGSPLHF
>-|16|TRBV27|-|TRBJ1-4
TGTGCCAGCAGTTCCAACCCAGGGGTCCTTAATGAAAAACTGTTTTTT
CASSSNPGVLNEKLFF
>TRBD1|16|TRBV19|-|TRBJ2-1
TGTGCCAGTAACCCTGGCGGACAGGGTGTACACAATGAGCAGTTCTTC
CASNPGGQGVHNEQFF
>-|14|TRBV6-5|-|TRBJ1-5
TGTGCCAGCAGGGGGGGGAAGGTCAATCAGCCCCAGCATTTT
CASRGGKVNQPQHF
>TRBD2|18|TRBV6-4|-|TRBJ2-1
TGTGCCAGCAGTGGGGTCCAACTAGCGGGGGATTTCTACAATGAGCAGTTCTTC
CASSGVQLAGDFYNEQFF
>TRBD2|16|TRBV7-3|once|TRBJ2-5
TGTGCCAGCAGCTTAAATGAGCGGGGGGCCCAAGAGACCCAGTACTTC
CASSLNERGAQETQYF
>-|13|TRBV12-3/TRBV12-4|-|TRBJ1-5
TGTGCCAGCAGTACCTATAGCAATCAGCCCCAGCATTTT
CASSTYSNQPQHF
>-|13|TRBV6-5|-|TRBJ2-4
TGTGCCAGCAGGCTGAACAGGCAAAACATTCAGTACTTC
CASRLNRQNIQYF
>TRBD2|20|TRBV28|-|TRBJ2-3
TGTGCCAGCAGGGTTACTAGCGGGGGGGCGATTGAGGGGCTCATCGATACGCAGTATTTT
CASRVTSGGAIEGLIDTQYF
>TRBD2|15|TRBV4-2|once|TRBJ2-7
TGTGCCAGCAGCCAAGATCTGACTAGCGGCTACGAGCAGTACTTC
CASSQDLTSGYEQYF
>TRBD1|13|TRBV28|-|TRBJ1-1
TGTGCCAGCAGTTTACTGACAGGGCCAGGCGCTTTCTTT
CASSLLTGPGAFF
>TRBD2|16|TRBV11-3|-|TRBJ2-3
TGTGCCAGCAGCCAATTAGCGGGGGGCCGCACAGATACGCAGTATTTT
CASSQLAGGRTDTQYF
>-|15|TRBV5-1|-|TRBJ2-5
TGCGCCAGCAGCTTGCGGGCAGGGTTCAAAGAGACCCAGTACTTC
CASSLRAGFKETQYF
>-|13|TRBV4-1|once|TRBJ2-7
TGCGCCAGCAGCCAAGTATCCAGCTACGAGCAGTACTTC
CASSQVSSYEQYF
>-|15|TRBV3-1/TRBV3-2|-|TRBJ1-1
TGTGCCAGCAGCCCCGCAACAGGGTTATCCACTGAAGCTTTCTTT
CASSPATGLSTEAFF
>-|16|TRBV6-1|-|TRBJ2-7
TGTGCCAGCAGTGCCCGTTTCTCAGACACCCCTTACGAGCAGTACTTC
CASSARFSDTPYEQYF
>-|13|TRBV12-3/TRBV12-4|few|TRBJ2-7
TGTGCCAGCAGTTTAGCGAACGGGGGTGAGCAGTACTTC
CASSLANGGEQYF
>-|15|TRBV27|-|TRBJ1-5
TGTGCCAGCAGTTCCAGTGCAGGGGGCAATCAGCCCCAGCATTTT
CASSSSAGGNQPQHF
>-|15|TRBV5-4|-|TRBJ2-7
TGTGCCAGCAGCGGGTCCTTCGGACTTTCCTACGAGCAGTACTTC
CASSGSFGLSYEQYF
>TRBD1|17|TRBV9|-|TRBJ2-3
TGTGCCAGCAGCGTAGTAGGAGCCAAGGGGGCAGCAGATACGCAGTATTTT
CASSVVGAKGAADTQYF
>-|15|TRBV5-4|-|TRBJ1-1
TGTGCCAGCAGCCGAGGCGGGGGGGAGGGAACTGAAGCTTTCTTT
CASSRGGGEGTEAFF
>-|17|TRBV28|-|TRBJ2-3
TGTGCCAGCAGTTTATTGGGCCTGAGGGATGAGGCAGATACGCAGTATTTT
CASSLLGLRDEADTQYF
>TRBD1|15|TRBV2|-|TRBJ1-3
TGTGCCAGCAATCCGACAGGGCAATCTGGAAACACCATATATTTT
CASNPTGQSGNTIYF
>-|16|TRBV3-1/TRBV3-2|-|TRBJ1-4
TGTGCCAGCAGCCAACGGGGGGCGCTTCTTGTAGAAAAACTGTTTTTT
CASSQRGALLVEKLFF
>TRBD1|16|TRBV6-4|-|TRBJ2-2
TGTGCCAGCAGTGACGAGGGACAGGGGGCAAACGGGGAGCTGTTTTTT
CASSDEGQGANGELFF
>-|12|TRBV2|few|TRBJ2-2
TGTGCCAGCAGTCAGAACACCGGGGAGCTGTTTTTT
CASSQNTGELFF
>-|15|TRBV19|-|TRBJ2-7
TGTGCCAGTAGTATAGGGGCAGGGGGGTCCTACGAGCAGTACTTC
CASSIGAGGSYEQYF
>-|12|TRBV12-3/TRBV12-4|-|TRBJ2-3
TGTGCCAGCAGTTTTTGGGGGCTCCCCCAGTATTTT
CASSFWGLPQYF
>-|16|TRBV11-3|-|TRBJ2-3
TGTGCCAGCAGCCCCCGGTCCGGGGAGAGCACAGATACGCAGTATTTT
CASSPRSGESTDTQYF
>TRBD1|17|TRBV4-2|-|TRBJ2-1
TGTGCCAGCAGCCAAGATAAGGGGACAGGGTTTGGCAATGAGCAGTTCTTC
CASSQDKGTGFGNEQFF
>TRBD2|14|TRBV2|-|TRBJ2-1
TGTGCCAGCAGAGGAGCGGGGGCCTACAATGAGCAGTTCTTC
CASRGAGAYNEQFF
>-|15|TRBV6-4|-|TRBJ1-4
TGTGCCAGCAGCCGCCAAGGTGCGGTCGGGGAAAAACTGTTTTTT
CASSRQGAVGEKLFF
>-|13|TRBV5-1|-|TRBJ2-7
TGCGCCAGCAGCTTGGCCAGTACCTACGAGCAGTACTTC
CASSLASTYEQYF
>-|14|TRBV6-2/TRBV6-3|few|TRBJ1-5
TGTGCCAGCAGTTGGGCACAGGGTTGGCAGCCCCAGCATTTT
CASSWAQGWQPQHF
>-|17|TRBV7-2|few|TRBJ1-6
TGTGCCAGCAGCCGGGGGGAGGGCCGGAGGTATAATTCACCCCTCCACTTT
CASSRGEGRRYNSPLHF
>TRBD1|14|TRBV27|-|TRBJ1-4
TGTGCCAGCAGGCGACAGGGGACGTCTGAAAAACTGTTTTTT
CASRRQGTSEKLFF
>TRBD1|14|TRBV6-5|-|TRBJ2-5
TGTGCCACCCACGTGGGGACAGCGAAAGAGACCCAGTACTTC
CATHVGTAKETQYF